The text below deals with one T cell receptor (beta chain). Germline is not matched at one junction end, which may reflect a read error. These data come from a study of blood T cell repertoires in COVID-19. Turning to the study itself: Donors in the United States, Italy and Spain gave samples during acute or convalescent COVID-19. T cells, B-cell-depleted T cells, or PBMCs supplied cDNA or gDNA.

Authors' analysis steps: The assay estimated nucleated cells by amplifying reference gene primers. Clones were sequenced by immunoSEQ multiplex PCR, and TCRdb holds only the in-frame ones, with some missing. That table supplies the V and J calls and clone size; D and trimming were determined from the DNA. The data show under 130,000 clones, around 76% seen once. This TCR was recovered from a woman in her 70s with acute or convalescent COVID-19. The sequenced material came from peripheral blood.

The CDR3 DNA is TGTGCCAGCAGCCAAAAACTAGCGGCCCCCCAAGGGACCCAGTACTTC. As protein: CASSQKLAAPQGTQYF. The V and J genes are TRBV3-1 (or the pseudogene TRBV3-2) and TRBJ2-5, with TRBD2 identical over 8 bases. CDR3 length: 16 residues. Germline V gives CDR1 LGHDT, CDR2 YNNKEL (reference sequence).